This section outlines one TCR beta chain sequence together with its context. Antigen: not known. These data are taken from a study of CD8 T cells in Susac syndrome. Findings and limits, study-wide: Regarding the TCR sequencing and HLA analysis, the study admitted that a relatively small number of individuals were involved.

Random hexamers primed reverse transcription of about 0.45 to 1 ug RNA. Across 54 Vbeta and 13 Jbeta, TCR beta CDR3 was amplified with immunoSEQ multiplex PCR. One entry per CDR3 protein, called by TCRdb with MiXCR from the immunoSEQ multiplex PCR reads. The table lists just over 150,000 distinct CDR3 sequences, 90% to 95% of them singletons, with more than 0.2% in the top ten. The CDR3 has 17 residues. CDR1 is MGHRA, CDR2 YSYEKL, per germline. Trimming cost V 0 bases and J 4 bases; bases outside gene matches: 6. The sequenced target, TCR beta, came from blood CD8+ and CD4+ T cells. The sequenced sample consisted of CD8+ T cells from PBMCs. This sequence originates from a human donor with multiple sclerosis. The rearrangement joins TRBV4-1 to TRBJ1-6, with TRBD1 identical over 7 bases. The CDR3 loop is CASSQEKGGQYNSPLHF. The CDR3 nucleotides are TGCGCCAGCAGCCAAGAGAAAGGGGGCCAGTATAATTCACCCCTCCACTTT.